This is a list of T cell receptor beta chains from one sample in a study of cytomegalovirus exposure and HLA in healthy donors. TCRdb's table, derived via immunoSEQ multiplex PCR, lists solely in-frame clones and lacks some. The repertoire has over 200,000 clones, 88% of them found once; the top ten carry about 3%. The sample consisted of PBMCs. The source is a woman aged 18-29 years in good health and CMV-seronegative. The CDR3 runs from the conserved cysteine through the conserved F or W. The order of the fields is CDR3 protein, CDR3 DNA, CDR3 length, clone size, V gene, J gene, D gene. A D gene is named only where the DNA matches it firmly. Only some rows state a clone size, as once, few, many or a class for expanded clones.

CDR3 protein: CASSRGQGSSDTQYF; CDR3 DNA: TGTGCCAGCAGCCGGGGACAGGGGTCTTCAGATACGCAGTATTTT; CDR3 length: 15; clone size: -; V gene: TRBV2; J gene: TRBJ2-3; D gene: TRBD1
CDR3 protein: CSVEGRGAQETQYF; CDR3 DNA: TGCAGCGTTGAAGGCCGGGGGGCCCAAGAGACCCAGTACTTC; CDR3 length: 14; clone size: -; V gene: TRBV29-1; J gene: TRBJ2-5; D gene: -
CDR3 protein: CASSPRGADRERTEAFF; CDR3 DNA: TGTGCCAGCAGCCCCAGGGGAGCGGACAGGGAGCGCACTGAAGCTTTCTTT; CDR3 length: 17; clone size: -; V gene: TRBV14; J gene: TRBJ1-1; D gene: TRBD1
CDR3 protein: CASSLTTGTQYF; CDR3 DNA: TGTGCCAGCAGCTTGACGACAGGGACCCAGTACTTC; CDR3 length: 12; clone size: -; V gene: TRBV5-6; J gene: TRBJ2-5; D gene: -
CDR3 protein: CASTAAGVYNEQFF; CDR3 DNA: TGTGCCAGCACCGCAGCGGGAGTGTACAATGAGCAGTTCTTC; CDR3 length: 14; clone size: once; V gene: TRBV28; J gene: TRBJ2-1; D gene: TRBD2
CDR3 protein: CASSLSGTHYNEQFF; CDR3 DNA: TGTGCCAGTAGCCTTAGCGGGACCCACTACAATGAGCAGTTCTTC; CDR3 length: 15; clone size: -; V gene: TRBV19; J gene: TRBJ2-1; D gene: TRBD2
CDR3 protein: CASTQRPRDFGNTIYF; CDR3 DNA: TGCGCCAGCACTCAAAGACCCCGGGACTTCGGAAACACCATATATTTT; CDR3 length: 16; clone size: -; V gene: TRBV4-1; J gene: TRBJ1-3; D gene: -
CDR3 protein: CASSYGGSRSLSF; CDR3 DNA: TGTGCCAGCAGCTATGGGGGGTCGCGGTCCTTGAGTTTC; CDR3 length: 13; clone size: -; V gene: TRBV11-2; J gene: TRBJ2-7; D gene: -
CDR3 protein: CASSRRQDTQYF; CDR3 DNA: TGTGCCAGCAGCCGTAGACAAGATACGCAGTATTTT; CDR3 length: 12; clone size: -; V gene: TRBV27; J gene: TRBJ2-3; D gene: -
CDR3 protein: CASLGQGRLAGYNEQFF; CDR3 DNA: TGTGCCAGCCTCGGACAGGGGCGACTAGCGGGGTACAATGAGCAGTTCTTC; CDR3 length: 17; clone size: -; V gene: TRBV28; J gene: TRBJ2-1; D gene: TRBD2
CDR3 protein: CASRQDRGLSSYEQYF; CDR3 DNA: TGTGCCAGCAGGCAAGACAGGGGCCTCTCTTCCTACGAGCAGTACTTC; CDR3 length: 16; clone size: -; V gene: TRBV27; J gene: TRBJ2-7; D gene: TRBD1